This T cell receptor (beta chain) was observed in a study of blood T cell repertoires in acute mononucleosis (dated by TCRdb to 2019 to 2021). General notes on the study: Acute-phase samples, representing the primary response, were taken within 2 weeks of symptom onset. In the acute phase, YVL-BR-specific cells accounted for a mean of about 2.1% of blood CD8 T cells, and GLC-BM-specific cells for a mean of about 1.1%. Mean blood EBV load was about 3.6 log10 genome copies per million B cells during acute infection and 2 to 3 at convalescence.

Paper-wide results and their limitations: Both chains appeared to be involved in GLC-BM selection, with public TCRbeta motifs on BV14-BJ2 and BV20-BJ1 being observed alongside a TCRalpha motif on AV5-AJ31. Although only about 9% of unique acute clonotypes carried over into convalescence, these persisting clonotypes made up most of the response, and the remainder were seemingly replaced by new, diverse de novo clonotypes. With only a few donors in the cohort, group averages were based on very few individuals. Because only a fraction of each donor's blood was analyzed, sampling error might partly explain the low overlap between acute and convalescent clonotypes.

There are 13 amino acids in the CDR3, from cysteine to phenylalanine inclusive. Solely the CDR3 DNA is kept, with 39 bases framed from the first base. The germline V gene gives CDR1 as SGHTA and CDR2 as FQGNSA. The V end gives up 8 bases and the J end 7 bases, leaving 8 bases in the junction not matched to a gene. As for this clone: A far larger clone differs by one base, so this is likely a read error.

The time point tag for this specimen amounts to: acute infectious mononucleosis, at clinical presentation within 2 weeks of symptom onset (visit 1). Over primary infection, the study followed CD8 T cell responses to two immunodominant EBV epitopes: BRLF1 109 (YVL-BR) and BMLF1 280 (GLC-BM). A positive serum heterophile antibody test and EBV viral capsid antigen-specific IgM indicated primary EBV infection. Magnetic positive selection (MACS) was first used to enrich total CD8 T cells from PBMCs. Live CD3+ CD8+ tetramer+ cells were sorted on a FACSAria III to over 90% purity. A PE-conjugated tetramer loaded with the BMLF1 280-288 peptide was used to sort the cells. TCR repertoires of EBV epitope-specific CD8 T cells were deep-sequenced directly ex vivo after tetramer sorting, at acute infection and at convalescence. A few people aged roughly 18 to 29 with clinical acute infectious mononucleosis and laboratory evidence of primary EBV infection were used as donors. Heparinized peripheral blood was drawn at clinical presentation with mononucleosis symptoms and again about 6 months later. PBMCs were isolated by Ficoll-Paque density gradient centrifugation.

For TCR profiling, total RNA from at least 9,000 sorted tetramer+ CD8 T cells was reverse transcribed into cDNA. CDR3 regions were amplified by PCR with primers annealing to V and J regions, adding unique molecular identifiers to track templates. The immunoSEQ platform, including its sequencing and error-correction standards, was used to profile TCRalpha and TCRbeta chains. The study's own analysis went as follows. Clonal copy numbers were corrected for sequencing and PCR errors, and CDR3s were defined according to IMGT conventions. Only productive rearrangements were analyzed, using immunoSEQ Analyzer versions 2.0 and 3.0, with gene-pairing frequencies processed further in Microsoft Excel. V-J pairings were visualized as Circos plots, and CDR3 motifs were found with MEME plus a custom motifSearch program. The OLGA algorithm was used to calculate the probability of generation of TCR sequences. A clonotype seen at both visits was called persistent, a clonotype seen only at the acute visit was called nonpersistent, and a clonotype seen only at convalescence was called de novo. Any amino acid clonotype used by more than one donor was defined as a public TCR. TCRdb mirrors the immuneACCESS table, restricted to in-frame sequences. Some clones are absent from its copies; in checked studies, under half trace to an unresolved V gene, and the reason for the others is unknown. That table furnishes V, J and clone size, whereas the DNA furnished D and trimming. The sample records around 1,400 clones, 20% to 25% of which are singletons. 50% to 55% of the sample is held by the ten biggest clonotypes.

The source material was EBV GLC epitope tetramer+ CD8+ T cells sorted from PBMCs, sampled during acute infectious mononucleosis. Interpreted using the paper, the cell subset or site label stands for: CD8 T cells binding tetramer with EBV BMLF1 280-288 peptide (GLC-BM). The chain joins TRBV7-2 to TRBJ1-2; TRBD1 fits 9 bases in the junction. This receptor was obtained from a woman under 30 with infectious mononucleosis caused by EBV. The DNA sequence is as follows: TGTGCCAGCGCCTTAACAGGGGGCTTTGGCTACACCTTC. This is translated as CASALTGGFGYTF. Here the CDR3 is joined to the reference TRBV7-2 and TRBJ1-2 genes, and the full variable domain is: GAGVSQSPSNKVTEKGKDVELRCDPISGHTALYWYRQSLGQGLEFLIYFQGNSAPDKSGLPSDRFSAERTGGSVSTLTIQRTQQEDSAVYLCASALTGGFGYTFGSGTRLTVV.